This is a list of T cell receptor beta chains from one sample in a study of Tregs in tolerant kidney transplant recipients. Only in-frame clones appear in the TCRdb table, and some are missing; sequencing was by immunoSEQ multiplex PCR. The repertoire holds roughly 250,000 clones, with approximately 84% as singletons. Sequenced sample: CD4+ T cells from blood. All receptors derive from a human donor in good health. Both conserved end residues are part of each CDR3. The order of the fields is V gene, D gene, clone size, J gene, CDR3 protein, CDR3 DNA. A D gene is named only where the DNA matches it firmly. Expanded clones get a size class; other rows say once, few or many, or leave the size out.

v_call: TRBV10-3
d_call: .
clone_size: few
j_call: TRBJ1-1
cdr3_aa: CAISEYTNTEAFF
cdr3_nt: TGTGCCATCAGTGAGTACACGAACACTGAAGCTTTCTTT

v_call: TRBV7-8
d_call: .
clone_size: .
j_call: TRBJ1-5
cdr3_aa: CASSLIQGVRQPQHF
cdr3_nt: TGTGCCAGCAGCTTAATACAGGGTGTACGACAGCCCCAGCATTTT

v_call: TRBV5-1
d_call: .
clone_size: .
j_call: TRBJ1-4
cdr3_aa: CASSLVGGEKLFF
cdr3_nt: TGCGCCAGCAGCTTGGTAGGGGGTGAAAAACTGTTTTTT

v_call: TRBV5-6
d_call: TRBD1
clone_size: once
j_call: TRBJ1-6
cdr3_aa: CASSLFGQGANSPLHF
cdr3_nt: TGTGCCAGCAGCTTATTCGGACAGGGCGCTAATTCACCCCTCCACTTT

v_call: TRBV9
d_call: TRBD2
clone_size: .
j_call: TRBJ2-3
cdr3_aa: CASSVRTSGGAHTQYF
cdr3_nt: TGTGCCAGCAGCGTTAGGACTAGCGGGGGGGCCCATACGCAGTATTTT

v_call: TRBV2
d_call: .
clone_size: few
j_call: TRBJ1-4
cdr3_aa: CASSDRVVEKLFF
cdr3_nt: TGTGCCAGCAGTGACCGTGTTGTTGAAAAACTGTTTTTT

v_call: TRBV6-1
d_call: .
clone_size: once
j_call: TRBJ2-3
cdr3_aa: CASSLRGRTDTQYF
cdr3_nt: TGTGCCAGCAGCCTCAGGGGGAGGACAGATACGCAGTATTTT

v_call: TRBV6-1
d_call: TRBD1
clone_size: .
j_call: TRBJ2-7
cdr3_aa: CASREGQGAFYEQYF
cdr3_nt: TGTGCCAGCAGAGAAGGACAGGGGGCCTTCTACGAGCAGTACTTC

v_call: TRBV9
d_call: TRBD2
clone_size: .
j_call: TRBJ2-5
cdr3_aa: CASSGGLAGAKIQETQYF
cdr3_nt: TGTGCCAGCAGCGGGGGACTAGCGGGGGCTAAAATCCAAGAGACCCAGTACTTC

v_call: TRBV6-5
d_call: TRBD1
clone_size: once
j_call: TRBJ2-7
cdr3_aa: CASSPGTDYEQYF
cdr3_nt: TGTGCCAGCAGCCCTGGGACAGACTACGAGCAGTACTTC

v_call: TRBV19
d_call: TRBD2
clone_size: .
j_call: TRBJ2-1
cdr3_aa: CASSISGTSAYNEQFF
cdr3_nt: TGTGCCAGTAGTATCTCAGGGACTAGCGCCTACAATGAGCAGTTCTTC

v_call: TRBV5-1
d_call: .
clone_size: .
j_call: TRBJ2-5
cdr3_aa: CASSSVSGGQETQYF
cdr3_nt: TGCGCCAGCAGCTCGGTGTCGGGTGGTCAAGAGACCCAGTACTTC

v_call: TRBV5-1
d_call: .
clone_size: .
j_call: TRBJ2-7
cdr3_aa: CASSLGQNYEQYF
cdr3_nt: TGCGCCAGCAGCTTGGGGCAAAACTACGAGCAGTACTTC

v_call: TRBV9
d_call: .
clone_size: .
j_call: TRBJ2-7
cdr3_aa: CASSVAAAGPPYEQYF
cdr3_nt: TGTGCCAGCAGCGTAGCTGCGGCAGGGCCACCCTACGAGCAGTACTTC

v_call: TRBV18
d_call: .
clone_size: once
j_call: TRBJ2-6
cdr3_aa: CASSPLASGANVLTF
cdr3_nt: TGTGCCAGCTCACCCTTAGCCTCCGGGGCCAACGTCCTGACTTTC

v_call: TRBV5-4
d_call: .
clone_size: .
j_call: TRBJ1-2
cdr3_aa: CASSRSIQGDYGYTF
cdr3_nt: TGTGCCAGCAGCCGGTCAATACAGGGTGACTATGGCTACACCTTC

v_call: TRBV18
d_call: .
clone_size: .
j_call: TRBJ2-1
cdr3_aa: CASSGLQNNEQFF
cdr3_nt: TGTGCCAGCTCAGGACTACAAAACAATGAGCAGTTCTTC

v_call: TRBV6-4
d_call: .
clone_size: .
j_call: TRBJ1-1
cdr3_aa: CASRRQVLLSEAFF
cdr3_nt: TGTGCCAGCAGGAGACAGGTGTTGTTATCTGAAGCTTTCTTT

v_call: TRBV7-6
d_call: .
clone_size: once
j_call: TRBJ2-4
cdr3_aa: CASSLGNRLAKNIQYF
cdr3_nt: TGTGCCAGCAGCTTGGGGAACAGACTAGCCAAAAACATTCAGTACTTC

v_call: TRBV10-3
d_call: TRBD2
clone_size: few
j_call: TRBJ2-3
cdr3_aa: CAISKGRGGSTDTQYF
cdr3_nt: TGTGCCATCAGCAAAGGGCGGGGGGGAAGCACAGATACGCAGTATTTT

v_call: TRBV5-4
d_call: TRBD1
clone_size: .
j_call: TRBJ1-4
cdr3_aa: CASSLAGTGAEKLFF
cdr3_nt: TGTGCCAGCAGCTTGGCCGGGACAGGGGCTGAAAAACTGTTTTTT

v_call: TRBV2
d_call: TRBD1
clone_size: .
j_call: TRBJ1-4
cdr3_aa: CASSAGTGGFEKLFF
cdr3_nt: TGTGCCAGCAGCGCCGGGACAGGGGGCTTTGAAAAACTGTTTTTT

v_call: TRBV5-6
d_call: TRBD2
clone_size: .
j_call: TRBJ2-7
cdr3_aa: CASSRGLAASSMWQYF
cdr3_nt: TGTGCCAGCAGCAGGGGACTAGCGGCCTCGTCGATGTGGCAGTACTTC

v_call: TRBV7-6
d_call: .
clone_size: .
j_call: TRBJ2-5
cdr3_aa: CASSPVRTAETQYF
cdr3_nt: TGTGCCAGCAGTCCCGTGCGAACAGCCGAGACCCAGTACTTC

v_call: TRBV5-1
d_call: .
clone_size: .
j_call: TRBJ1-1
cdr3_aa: CASSLLNTEAFF
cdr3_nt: TGCGCCAGTTCCCTTCTGAACACTGAAGCTTTCTTT

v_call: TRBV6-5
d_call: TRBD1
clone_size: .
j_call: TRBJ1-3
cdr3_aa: CASRRDRSSGNTIYF
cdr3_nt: TGTGCCAGCAGAAGGGACAGGAGCTCTGGAAACACCATATATTTT

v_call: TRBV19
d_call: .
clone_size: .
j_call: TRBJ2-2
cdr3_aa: CASGGWTGNTGELFF
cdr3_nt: TGTGCCAGTGGGGGGTGGACAGGGAACACCGGGGAGCTGTTTTTT

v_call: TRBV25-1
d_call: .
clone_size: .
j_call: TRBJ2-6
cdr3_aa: CASSEHIPGANVLTF
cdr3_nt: TGTGCCAGCAGTGAACACATTCCTGGGGCCAACGTCCTGACTTTC

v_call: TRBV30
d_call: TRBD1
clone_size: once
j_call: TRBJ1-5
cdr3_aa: CAWSVRGLGNQPQHF
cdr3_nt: TGTGCCTGGAGTGTAAGGGGGCTGGGCAATCAGCCCCAGCATTTT

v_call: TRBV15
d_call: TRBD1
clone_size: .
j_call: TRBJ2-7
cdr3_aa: CATVRRTGGYEQYF
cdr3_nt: TGTGCCACCGTGCGGCGAACAGGGGGCTACGAGCAGTACTTC

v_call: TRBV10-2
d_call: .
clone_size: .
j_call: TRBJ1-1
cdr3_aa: CASSVLVGDTEAFF
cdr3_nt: TGCGCCAGCAGTGTATTAGTAGGGGATACTGAAGCTTTCTTT

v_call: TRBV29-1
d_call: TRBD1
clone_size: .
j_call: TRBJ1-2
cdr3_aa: CSAIPGTGEGNYGYTF
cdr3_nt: TGCAGCGCCATCCCGGGGACAGGGGAGGGTAACTATGGCTACACCTTC

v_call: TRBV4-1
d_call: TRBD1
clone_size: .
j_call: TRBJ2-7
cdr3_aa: CASSQGQGPSYEQYF
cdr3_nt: TGCGCCAGCAGCCAGGGACAGGGGCCCTCCTACGAGCAGTACTTC

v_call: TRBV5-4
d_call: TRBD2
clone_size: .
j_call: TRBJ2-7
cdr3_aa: CASSPQTSGGEQYF
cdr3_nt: TGTGCCAGCAGCCCTCAAACTAGCGGGGGGGAGCAGTACTTC

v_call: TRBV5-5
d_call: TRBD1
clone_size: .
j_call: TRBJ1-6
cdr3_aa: CASSSGTGFNSPLHF
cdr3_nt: TGTGCCAGCAGCTCCGGGACAGGGTTTAATTCACCCCTCCACTTT

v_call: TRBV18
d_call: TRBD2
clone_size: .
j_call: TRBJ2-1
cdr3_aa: CASSPRASGRASINEQFF
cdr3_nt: TGTGCCAGCTCACCAAGGGCCAGCGGGAGGGCCTCAATCAATGAGCAGTTCTTC

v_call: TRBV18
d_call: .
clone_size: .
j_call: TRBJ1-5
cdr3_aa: CASSSLQGEDQPQHF
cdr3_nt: TGTGCCAGCTCAAGTTTACAGGGCGAAGATCAGCCCCAGCATTTT

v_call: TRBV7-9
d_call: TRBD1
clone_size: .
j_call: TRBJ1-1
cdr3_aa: CASSRQGAQDEAFF
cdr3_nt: TGTGCCAGCAGCAGACAGGGGGCACAGGATGAAGCTTTCTTT

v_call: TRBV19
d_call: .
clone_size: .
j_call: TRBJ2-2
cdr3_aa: CASSRPNTGELFF
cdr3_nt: TGTGCCAGTAGTCGGCCGAACACCGGGGAGCTGTTTTTT

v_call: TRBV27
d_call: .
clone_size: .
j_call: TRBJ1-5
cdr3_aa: CASSLATGLVEHF
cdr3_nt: TGTGCCAGCAGTTTGGCTACAGGGTTGGTCGAGCATTTT

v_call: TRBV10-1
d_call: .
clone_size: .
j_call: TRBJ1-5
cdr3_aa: CASSGDGDQPQHF
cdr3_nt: TGCGCCAGCAGTGGTGACGGTGATCAGCCCCAGCATTTT

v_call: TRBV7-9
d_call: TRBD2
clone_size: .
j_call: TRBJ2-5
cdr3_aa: CASSLARGLGIIETQYF
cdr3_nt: TGTGCCAGCAGCTTAGCGAGGGGACTAGGTATAATCGAGACCCAGTACTTC

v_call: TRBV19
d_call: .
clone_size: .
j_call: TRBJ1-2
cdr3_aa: CASSITGWAYGYTF
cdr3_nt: TGTGCCAGTAGTATTACAGGGTGGGCCTATGGCTACACCTTC

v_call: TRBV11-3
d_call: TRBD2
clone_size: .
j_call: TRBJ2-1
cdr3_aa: CASSPYGGSSGEQFF
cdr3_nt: TGTGCCAGCAGCCCCTACGGAGGGTCTAGCGGTGAGCAGTTCTTC

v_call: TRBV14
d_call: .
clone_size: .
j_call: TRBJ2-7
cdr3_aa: CASSRGSSGPLFF
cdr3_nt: TGTGCCAGCAGCCGGGGGAGTAGCGGTCCCCTCTTTTTC

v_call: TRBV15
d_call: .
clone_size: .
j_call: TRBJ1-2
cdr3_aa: CATSRGRDYGYTF
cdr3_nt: TGTGCCACCAGCAGAGGCCGGGACTACGGCTACACCTTC

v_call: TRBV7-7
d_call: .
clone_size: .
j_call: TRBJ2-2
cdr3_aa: CASSILGVNTGELFF
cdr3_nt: TGTGCCAGCAGCATCCTAGGGGTGAACACCGGGGAGCTGTTTTTT

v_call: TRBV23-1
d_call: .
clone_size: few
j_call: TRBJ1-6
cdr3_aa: CASSQSARGRGQGTPNSPLHF
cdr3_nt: TGCGCCAGCAGTCAATCTGCCCGAGGTCGAGGACAAGGGACGCCCAATTCACCCCTCCACTTT

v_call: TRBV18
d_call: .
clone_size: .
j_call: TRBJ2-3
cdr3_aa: CASSPSLATDTQYF
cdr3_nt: TGTGCCAGCTCACCGAGTCTAGCGACAGATACGCAGTATTTT

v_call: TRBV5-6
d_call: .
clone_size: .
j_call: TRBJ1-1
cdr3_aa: CASSRFGLKAFF
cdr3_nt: TGTGCCAGCAGCCGATTTGGACTAAAAGCTTTCTTT

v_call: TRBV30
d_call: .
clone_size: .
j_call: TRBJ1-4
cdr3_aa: CAWSGPRRGSNEKLFF
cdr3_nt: TGTGCCTGGAGTGGACCTAGACGGGGAAGTAATGAAAAACTGTTTTTT

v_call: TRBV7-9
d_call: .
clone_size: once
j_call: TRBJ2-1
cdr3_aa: CASAGSSYNEQFF
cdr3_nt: TGTGCCAGCGCGGGCAGCTCCTACAATGAGCAGTTCTTC

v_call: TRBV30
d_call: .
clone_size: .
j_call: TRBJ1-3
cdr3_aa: CAWSYRVSSGNTIYF
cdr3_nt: TGTGCCTGGAGCTACAGGGTTTCATCTGGAAACACCATATATTTT

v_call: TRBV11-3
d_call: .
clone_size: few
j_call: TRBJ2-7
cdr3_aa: CASSLPGLSKGEQYF
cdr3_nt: TGTGCCAGCAGCTTACCGGGACTCAGTAAAGGCGAGCAGTACTTC

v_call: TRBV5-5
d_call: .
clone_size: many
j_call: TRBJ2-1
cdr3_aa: CASSPPGVRQFF
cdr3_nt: TGTGCCAGCAGCCCGCCGGGAGTGAGGCAGTTCTTC